This T cell receptor (beta chain) came from a study of response to subunit inactivated influenza vaccine. TCRdb ran MiXCR on the RT-PCR reads and lists one entry per CDR3 protein. The repertoire holds fewer than 650,000 distinct CDR3 sequences, with over 10% as singletons. This clonotype was observed a handful of times. Sequencing used PBMCs from blood, obtained roughly 6 weeks after vaccination. This TCR was recovered from a man aged 50-59 years who received an inactivated influenza vaccine.

The chain's CDR3 is CASRMTGELFF. The CDR3 nucleotides read TGTGCCAGCAGAATGACCGGGGAGCTGTTTTTT. The rearrangement links TRBV7-2 to TRBJ2-2, with D hard to call. V lost 6 bases, J lost 5 bases, and 4 bases lay in between. Germline V lookup: CDR1 SGHTA, CDR2 FQGNSA. CDR3 length: 11 residues. The full variable domain, with the rest looked up from reference TRBV7-2 and TRBJ2-2, is GAGVSQSPSNKVTEKGKDVELRCDPISGHTALYWYRQSLGQGLEFLIYFQGNSAPDKSGLPSDRFSAERTGGSVSTLTIQRTQQEDSAVYLCASRMTGELFFGEGSRLTVL.